The 21 T cell receptor beta chains reported below all come from one sample, sequenced in a study of TIL therapy for anti-PD-1-resistant metastatic lung cancer. The immunoSEQ assay was v3. The repertoire was sequenced with immunoSEQ multiplex PCR; TCRdb's copy has only in-frame clones and lacks some. The profile covers 95,000 or so clones, with under 70% appearing a single time and 11% taken by the ten largest. Regarding time point: pre-treatment sample, taken before nivolumab and TIL therapy. Pleural nodules or supraclavicular lymph nodes made up most of the excised metastases sampled. The sample was tumor tissue, taken at baseline. These TCRs come from a person aged 25 to 79 with non-small cell lung cancer.

The CDR3: CASSFIAGDHNEQFF. In DNA, the CDR3 is TGCGCCAGCAGCTTTATAGCGGGAGATCACAATGAGCAGTTCTTC. The chain links TRBV5-1 to TRBJ2-1; 9 bases line up with TRBD2. With 2 bases clipped from V and 5 bases from J, the junction kept 5 bases outside the gene matches. Germline-derived CDR1 and CDR2 are SGHRS and YFSETQ. There are 15 residues in the CDR3.

This chain uses TRBV29-1 with TRBJ1-3; no firm D call. The CDR3 runs 13 residues. Trimming cost V 4 bases and J 0 bases, with 7 bases left between them. The germline V gene encodes CDR1 SQVTM and CDR2 ANQGSEA. The CDR3 DNA sequence: TGCAGCGTTGGGACCGTCTCTGGAAACACCATATATTTT. Its translation: CSVGTVSGNTIYF.

This clone was observed once. The CDR3 sequence is CASSRLSRVGVKNIQYF. In nucleotides, the CDR3 is TGTGCCAGCAGTCGTCTAAGCAGGGTTGGGGTCAAAAACATTCAGTACTTC. This chain links TRBV6-2 or TRBV6-3 with TRBJ2-4, with TRBD1 as a possible D gene (5 bases). The V gene's germline CDR1 is MNHEY and CDR2 SVGEGT. The CDR3 loop spans 17 amino acids. V lost 5 bases and J lost 3, with 20 bases in between.

This clone has a handful of counts. The V gene is TRBV30, the J gene TRBJ2-5; 9 bases match TRBD2. Trimming took 7 bases from V and 2 from J; bases not matched to a gene: 8. Germline loops: CDR1 GTSNPN, CDR2 SVGIG (reference sequence). The CDR3 is 14 residues long. CDR3 nucleotide sequence: TGTGCCTCACGCTCAGCGGGAGGACAAGAGACCCAGTACTTC. Translation: CASRSAGGQETQYF.

This sequence joins TRBV28 and TRBJ2-1; D is perhaps TRBD1 (6 bases). This CDR3 has 14 amino acids. V shed 6 bases and J shed 2 bases, with 11 bases lying between them. Germline lookup yields CDR1 MDHEN and CDR2 SYDVKM. CDR3 DNA sequence: TGTGCCAGCAGACGGTCAGGGGCCTACAATGAGCAGTTCTTC. It translates to CASRRSGAYNEQFF. The full variable domain, rest sourced from reference TRBV28 and TRBJ2-1, is DVKVTQSSRYLVKRTGEKVFLECVQDMDHENMFWYRQDPGLGLRLIYFSYDVKMKEKGDIPEGYSVSREKKERFSLILESASTNQTSMYLCASRRSGAYNEQFFGPGTRLTVL.

V usage is TRBV24-1 and J usage is TRBJ2-1; 8 bases are shared with TRBD2. Looked up from germline, CDR1 is KGHDR and CDR2 is SFDVKD. V trimming: 5 bases; J trimming: 10 bases; junction bases outside the gene matches: 6. The CDR3 contains 13 residues. The CDR3 loop reads CATSAGLAGEQFF. The CDR3 nucleotides are TGTGCCACCAGTGCCGGACTAGCCGGCGAGCAGTTCTTC.

This clone came up a few times. The rearrangement uses TRBV6-2 or TRBV6-3 and TRBJ2-6; the D gene is possibly TRBD1 (6 bases). CDR3 length equals 19 residues. V dropped 4 bases and J dropped 0 bases, with 19 bases sitting between them. Germline CDR1 is MNHEY and CDR2 is SVGEGT. In DNA form, the CDR3 reads TGTGCCAGCAGTTTTGCACAGGGAATCGGTCTCTCTGGGGCCAACGTCCTGACTTTC. Translating gives CASSFAQGIGLSGANVLTF.

The chain combines TRBV6-5 with TRBJ1-5, with TRBD1 as a possible D gene (5 bases). Between the trimmed V and J ends, which lost 6 bases and 5 bases, there was a span of 11 bases. This CDR3 has 13 residues. From germline, CDR1 is MNHEY and CDR2 SVGAGI. DNA for the CDR3: TGTGCCAGCAGAGAGACAGCTGATCAGCCCCAGCATTTT. It is translated as CASRETADQPQHF.

The rearrangement joins TRBV5-1 to TRBJ2-5; 8 nucleotides agree with TRBD2. The germline V gene has CDR1 SGHRS and CDR2 YFSETQ. The CDR3 length is 14 residues. With 3 bases clipped from V and 5 bases from J, the junction kept 6 bases outside the gene matches. The CDR3 loop is CASSWTSTGETQYF. DNA of the CDR3: TGCGCCAGCAGCTGGACTAGCACCGGGGAGACCCAGTACTTC.

Many counts were recorded for this clone. The chain recombines TRBV7-6 with TRBJ1-3; D unresolved. The V gene lost 5 bases and the J gene lost 0 bases, with 14 bases spanning the gap. The CDR3 length is 16 residues. Germline values: CDR1 SGHVS, CDR2 FNYEAQ. The CDR3 DNA sequence: TGTGCCAGCAGCGTTGGACGGTCAGACTCTGGAAACACCATATATTTT. Its protein is CASSVGRSDSGNTIYF.

This clone was detected ten times or more. The chain couples TRBV4-2 to TRBJ1-1, with a weak D call TRBD1 (5 bases). The length of the CDR3 is 15 residues. The V gene lost 4 bases and the J gene lost 8 bases, with 20 bases spanning the gap. Germline CDR1 reads LGHNA; CDR2 reads YNFKEQ. The CDR3 is CASSPNQGLLSEAFF. DNA for the CDR3: TGTGCCAGCAGCCCCAACCAGGGTCTCCTCTCCGAAGCTTTCTTT.

This sequence joins TRBV7-8 and TRBJ2-5; D not resolved. CDR1 SGHVS and CDR2 FQNEAQ come from the germline V gene. Between the trimmed V and J ends, which lost 1 base and 5 bases, there was a span of 14 bases. This CDR3 comprises 15 residues. As DNA, the CDR3 is TGTGCCAGCAGCTTAGGTGAAGTCAAGGCGGAGACCCAGTACTTC. Its protein product is CASSLGEVKAETQYF.

This chain's CDR3 is CASSVGVGSNQPQHF. In nucleotides, the CDR3 is TGTGCCAGCAGCGTAGGTGTGGGTAGCAATCAGCCCCAGCATTTT. The genes are TRBV9 and TRBJ1-5; D ambiguous. The CDR3 runs 15 residues. V dropped 0 bases and J dropped 0 bases, with 7 bases sitting between them. Germline V gene sequence: CDR1 SGDLS, CDR2 YYNGEE.

A few counts support this clone. CDR3 nucleotide sequence: TGTGCCAGTAGTATTCAGGGACTAGCGGGAGCCATGGGCTCCTACGAGCAGTACTTC. Translating gives CASSIQGLAGAMGSYEQYF. The chain carries TRBV19 and TRBJ2-7; TRBD2 matches 14 bases. V was clipped by 3 bases and J by 0 bases; unmatched bases: 10. Per germline, CDR1 LNHDA and CDR2 SQIVND (reference sequence). The CDR3 is 19 amino acids. Using reference TRBV19 and TRBJ2-7 for the parts outside the CDR3, the full variable domain is DGGITQSPKYLFRKEGQNVTLSCEQNLNHDAMYWYRQDPGQGLRLIYYSQIVNDFQKGDIAEGYSVSREKKESFPLTVTSAQKNPTAFYLCASSIQGLAGAMGSYEQYFGPGTRLTVT.

The gene calls are TRBV5-8 and TRBJ1-5; D unresolved. From germline, CDR1 is SGHTS and CDR2 YDEGEE. The V end lost 4 bases, the J end lost 6 bases, and 5 bases lay between the germline ends. The CDR3 has 11 amino acids. The CDR3 nucleotides are TGTGCCAGCAGCCTGAGTCAGCCCCAGCATTTT. It specifies CASSLSQPQHF.

The gene calls are TRBV20-1 and TRBJ1-2; D is unclear. CDR3 length equals 10 residues. Looked up from germline, CDR1 is DFQATT and CDR2 is SNEGSKA (reference sequence). V lost 3 bases and J lost 8, with 7 bases in between. CDR3 amino acids: CSASREGYTF. The DNA for the CDR3 is TGCAGTGCTAGTAGGGAGGGCTACACCTTC.

The CDR3 bases are TGTGCCAGCTCACCGAGACTAGCGAGGAACAATGAGCAGTTCTTC. This sequence encodes CASSPRLARNNEQFF. The J gene is TRBJ2-1, the V gene TRBV11-2; 8 nucleotides align to TRBD2. J was trimmed by 5 bases and V by 8 bases; bases with no gene match: 11. This CDR3 spans 15 amino acids. The V gene's germline CDR1 is SGHAT and CDR2 FQNNGV.

The table lists this clone with a few counts. This chain uses TRBV10-3 with TRBJ2-5; D is ambiguous. Deletions cut 8 bases from V and 5 bases from J, with 6 bases between. The CDR3 has 10 amino acids. Germline lookup yields CDR1 ENHRY and CDR2 SYGVKD. This chain's CDR3 is CAIGWETQYF. CDR3 nucleotides: TGTGCCATCGGATGGGAGACCCAGTACTTC.

This chain's CDR3 is CASRQQGSNQPQHF. The CDR3 DNA reads TGTGCCAGCAGACAACAGGGTAGCAATCAGCCCCAGCATTTT. The chain carries TRBV28 and TRBJ1-5, with a weak D call TRBD1 (6 bases). This CDR3 has 14 amino acids. The germline V and J ends were trimmed by 6 bases and 0 bases, with 9 bases remaining between them. Per the germline V gene, CDR1 is MDHEN and CDR2 is SYDVKM.

The J gene is TRBJ1-3, the V gene TRBV19; TRBD1 matches at 7 bases. Germline CDR1 reads LNHDA; CDR2 reads SQIVND (reference sequence). The CDR3 spans 14 residues. Germline trimming cut 6 bases from V and 0 bases from J; bases unmatched to any gene: 2. CDR3: CASSGTDSGNTIYF. CDR3 nucleotide sequence: TGTGCCAGTAGCGGGACAGACTCTGGAAACACCATATATTTT.

The chain is built from TRBV19 and TRBJ2-7, with 8 positions matching TRBD1. V was pared by 5 bases and J by 4 bases, with 7 bases of the junction left unmatched. The CDR3 is 14 amino acids. Looked up from germline, CDR1 is LNHDA and CDR2 is SQIVND (reference sequence). The CDR3 here is CASSSRGQEYEQYF. CDR3 nucleotide sequence: TGTGCCAGTAGTTCCAGGGGGCAGGAGTACGAGCAGTACTTC. The full variable domain, its missing parts supplied by reference TRBV19 and TRBJ2-7, is DGGITQSPKYLFRKEGQNVTLSCEQNLNHDAMYWYRQDPGQGLRLIYYSQIVNDFQKGDIAEGYSVSREKKESFPLTVTSAQKNPTAFYLCASSSRGQEYEQYFGPGTRLTVT.